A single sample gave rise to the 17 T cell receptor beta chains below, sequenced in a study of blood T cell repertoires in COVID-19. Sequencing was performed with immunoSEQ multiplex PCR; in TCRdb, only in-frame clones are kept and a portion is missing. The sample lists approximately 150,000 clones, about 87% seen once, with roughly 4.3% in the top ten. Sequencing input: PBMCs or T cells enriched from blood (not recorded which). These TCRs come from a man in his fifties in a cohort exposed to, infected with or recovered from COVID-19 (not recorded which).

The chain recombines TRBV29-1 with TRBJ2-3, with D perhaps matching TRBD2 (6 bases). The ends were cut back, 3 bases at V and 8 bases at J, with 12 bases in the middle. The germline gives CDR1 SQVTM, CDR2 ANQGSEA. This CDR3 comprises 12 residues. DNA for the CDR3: TGCAGCGTTGACACCGGGGGACCTACGCAGTATTTT. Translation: CSVDTGGPTQYF.

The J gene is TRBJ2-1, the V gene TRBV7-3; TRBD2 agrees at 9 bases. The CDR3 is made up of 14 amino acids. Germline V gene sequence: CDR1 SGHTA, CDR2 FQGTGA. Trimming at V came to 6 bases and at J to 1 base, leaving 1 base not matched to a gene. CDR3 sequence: CASSSGSSYNEQFF. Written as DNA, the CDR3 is TGTGCCAGCAGTAGCGGGAGTTCCTACAATGAGCAGTTCTTC.

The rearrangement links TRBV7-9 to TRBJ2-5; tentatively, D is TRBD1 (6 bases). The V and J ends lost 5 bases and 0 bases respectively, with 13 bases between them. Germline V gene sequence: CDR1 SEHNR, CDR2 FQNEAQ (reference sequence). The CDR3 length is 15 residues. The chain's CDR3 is CASSQLQGYQETQYF. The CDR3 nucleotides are TGTGCCAGCAGCCAACTTCAGGGGTACCAAGAGACCCAGTACTTC.

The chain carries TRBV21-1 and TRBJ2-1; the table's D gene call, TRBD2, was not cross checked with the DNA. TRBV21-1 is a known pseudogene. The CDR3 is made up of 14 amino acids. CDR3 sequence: CASSFRPARNEQFF. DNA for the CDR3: TGTGCCAGCAGCTTCCGTCCGGCGCGGAATGAGCAGTTCTTC.

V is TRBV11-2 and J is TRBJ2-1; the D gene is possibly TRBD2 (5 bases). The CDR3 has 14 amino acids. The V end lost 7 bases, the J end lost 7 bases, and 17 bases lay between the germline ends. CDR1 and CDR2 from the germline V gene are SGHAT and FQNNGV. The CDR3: CASTNYQSGNEQFF. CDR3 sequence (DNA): TGTGCCAGCACAAACTACCAAAGCGGTAATGAGCAGTTCTTC.

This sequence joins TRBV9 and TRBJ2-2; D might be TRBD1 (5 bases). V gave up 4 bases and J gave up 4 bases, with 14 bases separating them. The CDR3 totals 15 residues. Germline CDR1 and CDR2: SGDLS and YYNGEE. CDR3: CASSYEGQLTGELFF. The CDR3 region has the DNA TGTGCCAGCAGCTACGAAGGACAACTCACCGGGGAGCTGTTTTTT.

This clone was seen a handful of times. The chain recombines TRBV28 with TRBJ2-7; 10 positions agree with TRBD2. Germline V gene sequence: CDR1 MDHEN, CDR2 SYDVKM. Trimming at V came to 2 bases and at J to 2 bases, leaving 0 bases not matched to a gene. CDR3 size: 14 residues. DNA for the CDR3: TGTGCCAGCAGTTTAACTAGCGGGGCCTACGAGCAGTACTTC. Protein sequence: CASSLTSGAYEQYF.

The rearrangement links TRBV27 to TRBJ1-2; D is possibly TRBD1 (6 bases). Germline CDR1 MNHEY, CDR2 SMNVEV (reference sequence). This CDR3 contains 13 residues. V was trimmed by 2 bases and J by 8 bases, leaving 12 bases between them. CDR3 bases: TGTGCCAGCAGTTTAGGAGTGGGGGCCGGCTACACCTTC. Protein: CASSLGVGAGYTF.

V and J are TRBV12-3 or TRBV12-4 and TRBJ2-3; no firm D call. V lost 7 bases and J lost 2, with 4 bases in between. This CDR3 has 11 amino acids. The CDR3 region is CASTHTDTQYF. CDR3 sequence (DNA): TGTGCCAGCACCCACACAGATACGCAGTATTTT.

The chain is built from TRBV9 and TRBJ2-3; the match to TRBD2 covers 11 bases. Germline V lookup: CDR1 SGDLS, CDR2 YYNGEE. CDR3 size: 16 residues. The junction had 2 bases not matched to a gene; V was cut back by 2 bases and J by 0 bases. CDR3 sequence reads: CASSVSGGGSTDTQYF. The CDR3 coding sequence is TGTGCCAGCAGCGTTAGCGGGGGGGGTAGCACAGATACGCAGTATTTT. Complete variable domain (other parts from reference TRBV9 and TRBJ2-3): DSGVTQTPKHLITATGQRVTLRCSPRSGDLSVYWYQQSLDQGLQFLIQYYNGEERAKGNILERFSAQQFPDLHSELNLSSLELGDSALYFCASSVSGGGSTDTQYFGPGTRLTVL.

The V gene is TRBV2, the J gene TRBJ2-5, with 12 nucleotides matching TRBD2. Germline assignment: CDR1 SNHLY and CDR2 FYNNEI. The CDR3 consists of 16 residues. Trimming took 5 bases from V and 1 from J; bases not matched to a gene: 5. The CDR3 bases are TGTGCCAGCAGTCCCGGACTAGCGGGGACCCAAGAGACCCAGTACTTC. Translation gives CASSPGLAGTQETQYF. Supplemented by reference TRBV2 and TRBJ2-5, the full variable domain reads EPEVTQTPSHQVTQMGQEVILRCVPISNHLYFYWYRQILGQKVEFLVSFYNNEISEKSEIFDDQFSVERPDGSNFTLKIRSTKLEDSAMYFCASSPGLAGTQETQYFGPGTRLLVL.

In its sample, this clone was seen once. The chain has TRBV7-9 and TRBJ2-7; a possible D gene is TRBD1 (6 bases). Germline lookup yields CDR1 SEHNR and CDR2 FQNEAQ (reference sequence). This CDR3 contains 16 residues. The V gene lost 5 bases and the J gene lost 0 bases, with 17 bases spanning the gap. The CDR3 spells CASSSKQGYSSYEQYF. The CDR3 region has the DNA TGTGCCAGCAGCAGTAAACAGGGATACAGCTCCTACGAGCAGTACTTC. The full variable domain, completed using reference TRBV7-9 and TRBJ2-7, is DTGVSQNPRHKITKRGQNVTFRCDPISEHNRLYWYRQTLGQGPEFLTYFQNEAQLEKSRLLSDRFSAERPKGSFSTLEIQRTEQGDSAMYLCASSSKQGYSSYEQYFGPGTRLTVT.

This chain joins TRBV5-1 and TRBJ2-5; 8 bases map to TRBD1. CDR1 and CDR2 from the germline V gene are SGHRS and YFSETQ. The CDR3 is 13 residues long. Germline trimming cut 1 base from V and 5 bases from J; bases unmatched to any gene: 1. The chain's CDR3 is CASSLNRGETQYF. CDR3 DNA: TGCGCCAGCAGCTTGAACAGGGGGGAGACCCAGTACTTC. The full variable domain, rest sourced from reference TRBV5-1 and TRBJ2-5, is KAGVTQTPRYLIKTRGQQVTLSCSPISGHRSVSWYQQTPGQGLQFLFEYFSETQRNKGNFPGRFSGRQFSNSRSEMNVSTLELGDSALYLCASSLNRGETQYFGPGTRLLVL.

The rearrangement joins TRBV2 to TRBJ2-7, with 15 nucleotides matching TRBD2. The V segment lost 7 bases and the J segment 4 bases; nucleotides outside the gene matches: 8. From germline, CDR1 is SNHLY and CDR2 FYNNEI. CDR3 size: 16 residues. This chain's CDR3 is CASTPGLAGGKYEQYF. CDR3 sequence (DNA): TGTGCCAGCACCCCCGGACTAGCGGGAGGGAAATACGAGCAGTACTTC.

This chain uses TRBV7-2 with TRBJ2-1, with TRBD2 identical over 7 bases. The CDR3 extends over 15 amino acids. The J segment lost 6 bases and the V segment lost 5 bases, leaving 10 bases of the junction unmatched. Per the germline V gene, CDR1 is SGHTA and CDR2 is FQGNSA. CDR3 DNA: TGTGCCAGCAGCCCCGCGCGGGGGATGGGCAATGAGCAGTTCTTC. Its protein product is CASSPARGMGNEQFF.

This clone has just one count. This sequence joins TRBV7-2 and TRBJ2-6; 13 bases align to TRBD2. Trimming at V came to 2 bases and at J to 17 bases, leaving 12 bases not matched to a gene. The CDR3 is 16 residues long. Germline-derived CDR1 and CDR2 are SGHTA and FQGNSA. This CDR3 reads CASSLNPGLAGSRVTF. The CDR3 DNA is TGTGCCAGCAGCTTAAATCCGGGACTAGCGGGGTCCCGGGTGACTTTC.

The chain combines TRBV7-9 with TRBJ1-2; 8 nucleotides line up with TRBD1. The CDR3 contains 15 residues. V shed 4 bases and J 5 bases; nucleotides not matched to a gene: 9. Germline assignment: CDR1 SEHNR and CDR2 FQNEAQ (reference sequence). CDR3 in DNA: TGTGCCAGCAGCTCCGGACAGGGATTTAGGTATGGCTACACCTTC. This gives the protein CASSSGQGFRYGYTF.